The next 25 T cell receptor beta chains were all read from a single sample in a study of beta chain features in type 1 diabetes. As every portion of the isolated RNA was reverse transcribed, the sequencing read expressed TCRB transcripts. Sequencing used immunoSEQ multiplex PCR; TCRdb keeps in-frame clones, though not all of them. The sample includes 400,000 to 450,000 clones, more than 11% of them seen just once. Input material: naive CD4+ T cells from blood. These receptor sequences come from a young man in good health.

This clone was seen only a few times. The V call is TRBV7-9, the J call TRBJ2-3; possibly TRBD1 for D (7 bases). The germline V gene encodes CDR1 SEHNR and CDR2 FQNEAQ (reference sequence). V was clipped by 5 bases and J by 3 bases, with 15 bases between them. This CDR3 comprises 15 residues. CDR3 amino acids: CASSPGGGRTDTQYF. Written as DNA, the CDR3 is TGTGCCAGCAGCCCCGGAGGGGGCCGAACAGATACGCAGTATTTT. The whole variable domain, remainder taken from reference TRBV7-9 and TRBJ2-3, is DTGVSQNPRHKITKRGQNVTFRCDPISEHNRLYWYRQTLGQGPEFLTYFQNEAQLEKSRLLSDRFSAERPKGSFSTLEIQRTEQGDSAMYLCASSPGGGRTDTQYFGPGTRLTVL.

This chain links TRBV30 with TRBJ1-1; unclear D gene. V lost 0 bases to trimming and J lost 1 base, with 6 bases between them. The CDR3 spans 13 residues. The V gene's germline CDR1 is GTSNPN and CDR2 SVGIG (reference sequence). CDR3 DNA: TGTGCCTGGAGTGTAATCCAGAACACTGAAGCTTTCTTT. It yields the protein CAWSVIQNTEAFF.

The V call is TRBV6-5, the J call TRBJ2-5; D assignment may be TRBD1 or TRBD2 (5 bases each). Germline V lookup: CDR1 MNHEY, CDR2 SVGAGI. The V end was cut by 2 bases, the J end by 1 base, with 11 bases between. The CDR3 runs to 15 residues. CDR3 protein: CASSYKGSGQETQYF. The CDR3 coding sequence is TGTGCCAGCAGTTACAAGGGGAGTGGCCAAGAGACCCAGTACTTC.

This chain joins TRBV2 and TRBJ2-3, with 9 nucleotides matching TRBD2. The CDR3 totals 15 residues. Germline loops: CDR1 SNHLY, CDR2 FYNNEI. Trimming cost V 8 bases and J 0 bases; bases outside gene matches: 6. In DNA, the CDR3 is TGTGCCAGCTGTCGACTAGCGGAGAGCACAGATACGCAGTATTTT. This sequence encodes CASCRLAESTDTQYF.

Only a few counts were recorded for this clone. This chain uses TRBV18 with TRBJ2-3, with D maybe TRBD2 (5 bases). The germline gives CDR1 KGHSH, CDR2 LQKENI. This CDR3 is 15 amino acids long. V lost 3 bases and J 0 bases, leaving 10 bases between the germline ends. Here the CDR3 DNA reads TGTGCCAGCTCACCGACGGGATCTAGCACAGATACGCAGTATTTT. Protein: CASSPTGSSTDTQYF.

This clone was observed a few times. CDR3 bases: TGTGCCAGCAGCTTATATGAGGGTAGAGCCTTGGTTAGCAATGAGCAGTTCTTC. It specifies CASSLYEGRALVSNEQFF. V gene TRBV7-2 combines with J gene TRBJ2-1; tentatively, D is TRBD2 (5 bases). The germline V gene encodes CDR1 SGHTA and CDR2 FQGNSA. The V end lost 2 bases, the J end lost 6 bases, and 23 bases lay between the germline ends. The CDR3 contains 18 residues.

This chain links TRBV29-1 with TRBJ1-1; D remains ambiguous. The length of the CDR3 is 11 residues. The V end was cut by 4 bases, the J end by 7 bases, with 10 bases between. Germline lookup yields CDR1 SQVTM and CDR2 ANQGSEA. The CDR3 loop is CSVVSALEAFF. CDR3 in DNA: TGCAGCGTTGTCTCCGCGCTTGAAGCTTTCTTT.

This clone was seen only a few times. The genes are TRBV29-1 and TRBJ2-1, with 9 bases that match TRBD2. After removal of 7 bases from V and 9 bases from J, the junction contained 13 bases not matched to a gene. The CDR3 is 14 amino acids. Germline CDR1 reads SQVTM; CDR2 reads ANQGSEA. CDR3 in DNA: TGCAGCGCCCCTCTAGCGGGGAGGGGGATTGAGCAGTTCTTC. This translates into CSAPLAGRGIEQFF.

The chain employs TRBV4-3 and TRBJ1-1; tentatively, D is TRBD1 (5 bases). Trimming removed 0 bases at V and 7 bases at J, with 12 bases between. CDR3 length: 14 amino acids. Germline CDR1 is LGHNA and CDR2 is YSLEER. The chain's CDR3 is CASSQDPGFGEAFF. The CDR3 DNA follows: TGCGCCAGCAGCCAAGACCCAGGGTTCGGTGAAGCTTTCTTT.

This clone showed up just a few times. The gene calls are TRBV6-5 and TRBJ2-7, with D maybe TRBD2 (6 bases). Per germline, CDR1 MNHEY and CDR2 SVGAGI. The CDR3 length is 14 residues. V lost 2 bases to trimming and J lost 3 bases, with 11 bases between them. The CDR3 loop is CASSYVGGSYEQYF. DNA of the CDR3: TGTGCCAGCAGTTACGTGGGAGGCAGCTACGAGCAGTACTTC.

This clone occurred a few times. The chain combines TRBV7-2 with TRBJ1-2, with 8 bases identical to TRBD1. Germline V gene data show CDR1 as SGHTA and CDR2 as FQGNSA. Losses at the gene ends were 5 bases for V and 4 bases for J; bases not matched to a gene: 9. The length of the CDR3 is 15 residues. CDR3 residues: CASSGGQARIYGYTF. In DNA, the CDR3 is TGTGCCAGCAGCGGGGGACAGGCCCGAATCTATGGCTACACCTTC.

This clone was observed at least ten times. CDR3: CAWSVGAETQYF. The CDR3 nucleotides read TGTGCCTGGAGTGTGGGAGCGGAGACCCAGTACTTC. This chain joins TRBV30 and TRBJ2-5, with D tentatively TRBD2 (5 bases). CDR1 is GTSNPN, CDR2 SVGIG, per germline (reference sequence). The CDR3 consists of 12 residues. The V and J ends lost 0 bases and 5 bases respectively, with 7 bases between them.

This rearrangement joins TRBV25-1 to TRBJ2-2; D may be TRBD2 (6 bases). This CDR3 is built from 17 residues. Deletions cut 4 bases from V and 1 base from J, with 16 bases between. CDR1 and CDR2 (germline): MGHDK, SYGVNS. The CDR3 bases are TGTGCCAGCAGTGCCCCCATGAGTAGCGGGAACACCGGGGAGCTGTTTTTT. Protein sequence: CASSAPMSSGNTGELFF. Full variable domain (remainder filled in from reference TRBV25-1 and TRBJ2-2): EADIYQTPRYLVIGTGKKITLECSQTMGHDKMYWYQQDPGMELHLIHYSYGVNSTEKGDLSSESTVSRIRTEHFPLTLESARPSHTSQYLCASSAPMSSGNTGELFFGEGSRLTVL.

This clone has a handful of counts. The J gene is TRBJ1-1, the V gene TRBV19; 7 bases fit TRBD1. The CDR3 has 13 amino acids. From germline, CDR1 is LNHDA and CDR2 SQIVND (reference sequence). J was trimmed by 3 bases and V by 4 bases; bases with no gene match: 2. CDR3 protein: CASSTTGDTEAFF. In nucleotides, the CDR3 is TGTGCCAGTAGTACAACAGGGGACACTGAAGCTTTCTTT.

This clone turned up a few times. This CDR3 is also generated by other DNA sequences in the sample. The gene calls are TRBV7-2 and TRBJ2-7; no firm D call. Germline-derived CDR1 and CDR2 are SGHTA and FQGNSA. V lost 5 bases and J lost 0, with 5 bases in between. There are 12 residues in the CDR3. The CDR3 DNA reads as TGTGCCAGCAGCCGTAGCTCCTACGAGCAGTACTTC. This translates into CASSRSSYEQYF.

As DNA, the CDR3 is TGTGCCAGCAGGGATGACAGGGGAGGGATGACTGAAGCTTTCTTT. Its protein product is CASRDDRGGMTEAFF. The chain combines TRBV25-1 with TRBJ1-1, with TRBD1 identical over 8 bases. The CDR3 is 15 residues long. The V segment lost 6 bases and the J segment 5 bases; nucleotides outside the gene matches: 11. Per germline, CDR1 MGHDK and CDR2 SYGVNS.

V is TRBV6-6 and J is TRBJ1-1; tentatively, D is TRBD1 (5 bases). Germline CDR1 MNHNY, CDR2 SVGAGI (reference sequence). The CDR3 has 13 amino acids. The V end was cut by 8 bases, the J end by 4 bases, with 14 bases between. The CDR3 sequence is CASWDPYSTEAFF. The CDR3 region has the DNA TGTGCCAGCTGGGACCCCTATTCCACTGAAGCTTTCTTT.

This clone was counted a few times. V gene TRBV19 combines with J gene TRBJ2-1, with 11 bases that match TRBD2. Losses at the gene ends were 6 bases for V and 2 bases for J; bases not matched to a gene: 3. The V gene's germline CDR1 is LNHDA and CDR2 SQIVND (reference sequence). The CDR3 runs to 15 residues. CDR3 region: CASRILAGAYNEQFF. The CDR3 DNA is TGTGCCAGTAGAATACTAGCGGGGGCCTACAATGAGCAGTTCTTC.

This clone came up a few times. The chain has TRBV10-2 and TRBJ2-7, with 10 bases identical to TRBD2. This CDR3 spans 14 amino acids. The V gene's germline CDR1 is WSHSY and CDR2 SAAADI. Losses at the gene ends were 5 bases for V and 4 bases for J; bases not matched to a gene: 5. The CDR3 region is CASSTGLAKYEQYF. The CDR3 DNA is TGCGCCAGCAGTACGGGACTAGCGAAATACGAGCAGTACTTC.

The chain links TRBV11-2 to TRBJ2-7, with TRBD1 matching over 8 bases. V lost 4 bases, J lost 2 bases, and 7 bases stayed unmatched. CDR1 is SGHAT and CDR2 is FQNNGV in the germline V gene. The CDR3 has 15 amino acids. The CDR3, as DNA: TGTGCCAGCAGCTATGCGGGGACAGGTGCCTACGAGCAGTACTTC. Translation: CASSYAGTGAYEQYF.

The chain carries TRBV30 and TRBJ1-2; 8 bases line up with TRBD1. There are 14 residues in the CDR3. V dropped 1 base and J dropped 3; count of bases not matched to a gene: 4. The germline V gene has CDR1 GTSNPN and CDR2 SVGIG (reference sequence). Written as DNA, the CDR3 is TGTGCCTGGAGTGCGCAGGGGGCACACTATGGCTACACCTTC. Residues: CAWSAQGAHYGYTF.

The V gene is TRBV10-3, the J gene TRBJ2-1; 10 bases match TRBD2. Germline assignment: CDR1 ENHRY and CDR2 SYGVKD. Trimming took 3 bases from V and 5 from J; bases not matched to a gene: 7. The length of the CDR3 is 16 residues. CDR3 residues: CAISDPGLAIDNEQFF. In nucleotides, the CDR3 is TGTGCCATCAGTGACCCGGGACTAGCGATAGACAATGAGCAGTTCTTC.

The table lists this clone with a few counts. This sequence joins TRBV5-1 and TRBJ1-2; 8 positions match TRBD1. The CDR3 length is 15 residues. The ends lost 3 bases at V and 4 bases at J; junction bases unmatched: 8. Germline V gives CDR1 SGHRS, CDR2 YFSETQ. As DNA, the CDR3 is TGCGCCAGCAGCTCCACGACAGGGGCGGCCTATGGCTACACCTTC. Its protein is CASSSTTGAAYGYTF.

The CDR3: CASSPAQGSGNTIYF. The CDR3 DNA is TGTGCCAGCTCACCAGCGCAGGGCTCTGGAAACACCATATATTTT. V is TRBV18 and J is TRBJ1-3; TRBD1 might be the D (5 bases). Deletions cut 2 bases from V and 0 bases from J, with 8 bases between. CDR1 and CDR2 from the germline V gene are KGHSH and LQKENI. The CDR3 has 15 residues. Supplemented by reference TRBV18 and TRBJ1-3, the full variable domain reads NAGVMQNPRHLVRRRGQEARLRCSPMKGHSHVYWYRQLPEEGLKFMVYLQKENIIDESGMPKERFSAEFPKEGPSILRIQQVVRGDSAAYFCASSPAQGSGNTIYFGEGSWLTVV.

This clone has a handful of counts. The gene calls are TRBV9 and TRBJ2-7, with D possibly TRBD1 on 5 matching bases. Trimming removed 0 bases from V and 7 bases from J, with 14 bases in between. This CDR3 region has 14 residues. Germline V CDR1 and CDR2: SGDLS, YYNGEE. The CDR3 DNA sequence: TGTGCCAGCAGCGTAGGCACAGGTTTAGGGGAGCAGTACTTC. Translating it yields CASSVGTGLGEQYF.